A single sample is the source of the 25 T cell receptor beta chains below, sequenced in a study of T cell repertoires in cytomegalovirus infection. TCRdb itself ran the reads through MiXCR, one entry per CDR3 protein. The table records some 700,000 distinct CDR3 sequences, approximately 40% of them present only once. The sample consisted of PBMCs. The receptor source for this set is a human donor in good health (CMV status not recorded). Some clones in this sample may be carry-over from other donors' samples.

This clonotype was seen more than once but under ten times. J is TRBJ2-1 and V is TRBV27, with D perhaps TRBD1 (5 bases). Trimming took off 6 bases at V and 0 bases at J, with 12 bases between the two ends. Germline assignment: CDR1 MNHEY and CDR2 SMNVEV (reference sequence). The CDR3 is 15 amino acids. CDR3 residues: CASRLRQSSYNEQFF. As DNA, the CDR3 is TGTGCCAGCAGACTCCGACAGAGCTCCTACAATGAGCAGTTCTTC.

DNA of the CDR3: TGTGCCAGCAGCTCCTTGACTAGGCCCAATGAGCAGTTCTTC. Amino acids: CASSSLTRPNEQFF. The V and J genes are TRBV7-2 and TRBJ2-1; D is perhaps TRBD2 (6 bases). The CDR3 is 14 amino acids. Per germline, CDR1 SGHTA and CDR2 FQGNSA. Trimming stripped 4 bases from V and 6 bases from J, with 13 bases between.

The chain carries TRBV2 and TRBJ2-3; TRBD2 matches at 8 bases. The germline gives CDR1 SNHLY, CDR2 FYNNEI. The J segment lost 1 base and the V segment lost 6 bases, leaving 6 bases of the junction unmatched. The CDR3 consists of 15 residues. This chain's CDR3 is CASRRTSTGTDTQYF. CDR3 DNA: TGTGCCAGCAGGAGGACTAGCACCGGCACAGATACGCAGTATTTT.

The chain couples TRBV10-3 to TRBJ2-7; TRBD2 matches 14 bases. This CDR3 has 16 residues. V was pared by 2 bases and J by 6 bases, with 6 bases of the junction left unmatched. Germline V gene lookup returns CDR1 ENHRY and CDR2 SYGVKD. CDR3 protein: CAISEMTGLAGVEQYF. The CDR3 DNA sequence: TGTGCCATCAGTGAGATGACGGGACTAGCGGGAGTCGAGCAGTACTTC.

This chain joins TRBV28 and TRBJ1-4; 9 bases agree with TRBD1. The CDR3 length is 13 residues. Germline lookup yields CDR1 MDHEN and CDR2 SYDVKM. The ends lost 5 bases at V and 7 bases at J; junction bases unmatched: 2. The DNA for the CDR3 is TGTGCCAGCAGTGGGACAGGGCGTGAAAAACTGTTTTTT. Amino acid sequence: CASSGTGREKLFF.

The V and J genes are TRBV28 and TRBJ1-5, with 8 bases aligning to TRBD1. This CDR3 is built from 15 residues. The germline V gene encodes CDR1 MDHEN and CDR2 SYDVKM. Trimming at V came to 6 bases and at J to 10 bases, leaving 14 bases not matched to a gene. The chain's CDR3 is CASRYRDRPLGPQHF. CDR3 coding DNA: TGTGCCAGCAGGTACCGGGACAGGCCCTTGGGACCCCAGCATTTT.

This clonotype was detected only once. The gene calls are TRBV28 and TRBJ2-7, with D maybe TRBD1 (5 bases). CDR1 MDHEN and CDR2 SYDVKM come from the germline V gene. V was trimmed by 5 bases and J by 1 base, leaving 9 bases between them. The CDR3 loop spans 13 amino acids. The DNA of the CDR3 is TGTGCCAGCAGTGATACAGGTTCCTACGAGCAGTACTTC. Protein sequence: CASSDTGSYEQYF.

In DNA form, the CDR3 reads TGCAGTACCAAGACGGGTCCACAGGGGGACTACGAGCAGTACTTC. Amino acids: CSTKTGPQGDYEQYF. This rearrangement joins TRBV20-1 to TRBJ2-7; 8 bases are a match to TRBD1. The CDR3 contains 15 residues. Trimming took 8 bases from V and 3 from J; bases not matched to a gene: 15. CDR1 DFQATT and CDR2 SNEGSKA come from the germline V gene (reference sequence).

The chain uses TRBV27 and TRBJ2-1, with 10 nucleotides matching TRBD2. J was trimmed by 0 bases and V by 7 bases; bases with no gene match: 18. The CDR3 spans 20 residues. CDR1 and CDR2 from the germline V gene are MNHEY and SMNVEV (reference sequence). The CDR3 sequence is CASNLSGLVSGGPSYNEQFF. The CDR3 DNA follows: TGTGCCAGCAACCTATCCGGTCTGGTTAGCGGGGGGCCCTCCTACAATGAGCAGTTCTTC.

A few counts support this clonotype. The rearrangement uses TRBV24-1 and TRBJ2-5; D ambiguous. Germline V CDR1 and CDR2: KGHDR, SFDVKD. The CDR3 covers 13 residues. Trimming took off 2 bases at V and 7 bases at J, with 10 bases between the two ends. The CDR3 spells CATSDSRVSTQYF. As DNA, the CDR3 is TGTGCCACCAGTGATTCGCGTGTCTCGACCCAGTACTTC.

This sequence joins TRBV30 and TRBJ2-2; 10 bases are a match to TRBD2. Germline loops: CDR1 GTSNPN, CDR2 SVGIG (reference sequence). The CDR3 contains 15 residues. Trimming removed 8 bases from V and 5 bases from J; junction bases left unmatched: 11. The CDR3 is CAGPSGGPGTGELFF. In DNA, the CDR3 is TGTGCCGGACCTAGCGGGGGTCCTGGGACCGGGGAGCTGTTTTTT.

The V and J genes are TRBV28 and TRBJ2-1; D remains ambiguous. The ends were cut back, 3 bases at V and 2 bases at J, with 17 bases in the middle. This CDR3 is built from 17 residues. In germline, CDR1 is MDHEN, CDR2 SYDVKM. The CDR3 spells CASSFRAPVGPYNEQFF. CDR3 nucleotide sequence: TGTGCCAGCAGTTTCCGGGCCCCAGTAGGACCCTACAATGAGCAGTTCTTC.

The genes are TRBV7-6 and TRBJ2-5, with a tentative D call TRBD1 (7 bases). Trimming removed 3 bases at V and 5 bases at J, with 19 bases between. The CDR3 is 16 residues long. The germline gives CDR1 SGHVS, CDR2 FNYEAQ. Written as DNA, the CDR3 is TGTGCCAGCAGCTTGGGTGCGACAGGGCTAGCGGAGACCCAGTACTTC. Protein sequence: CASSLGATGLAETQYF.

This clonotype came up a few times. The chain has TRBV7-6 and TRBJ2-7; D is unresolved. V gave up 5 bases and J gave up 3 bases, with 17 bases separating them. Germline CDR1 reads SGHVS; CDR2 reads FNYEAQ. The CDR3 totals 15 residues. CDR3 sequence: CASSQRLGGFYEQYF. Here the CDR3 DNA reads TGTGCCAGCAGCCAACGATTAGGTGGTTTCTACGAGCAGTACTTC.

The table lists this clonotype with many counts. V is TRBV7-2 and J is TRBJ2-7; D perhaps matches TRBD1 (7 bases). From germline, CDR1 is SGHTA and CDR2 FQGNSA. V lost 3 bases and J lost 0, with 12 bases in between. CDR3 length: 15 amino acids. CDR3 loop: CASSFFQGGSYEQYF. The DNA for the CDR3 is TGTGCCAGCAGCTTTTTTCAGGGGGGCTCCTACGAGCAGTACTTC.

This clonotype has just a few counts. The chain combines TRBV20-1 with TRBJ1-2, with D perhaps matching TRBD1 (5 bases). Germline V gene data show CDR1 as DFQATT and CDR2 as SNEGSKA (reference sequence). The CDR3 is 16 residues long. V was trimmed by 3 bases and J by 1 base, leaving 18 bases between them. Written as DNA, the CDR3 is TGCAGTGCTAGGAAGGACCGGGGCCCTCTTAACTATGGCTACACCTTC. Amino acid sequence: CSARKDRGPLNYGYTF.

This rearrangement joins TRBV28 to TRBJ2-4; D remains ambiguous. The CDR3 length is 15 residues. V lost 5 bases and J 1 base, leaving 12 bases between the germline ends. Germline lookup yields CDR1 MDHEN and CDR2 SYDVKM. The CDR3 here is CASSRPMGAKNIQYF. CDR3 coding DNA: TGTGCCAGCAGTCGACCCATGGGGGCCAAAAACATTCAGTACTTC.

V usage is TRBV6-6 and J usage is TRBJ1-5, with TRBD1 matching over 9 bases. This CDR3 is 15 amino acids long. The germline CDR1 and CDR2 sequences are MNHNY and SVGAGI (reference sequence). V dropped 4 bases and J dropped 5; count of bases not matched to a gene: 6. The CDR3 protein is CASSSQDRGYQPQHF. CDR3 nucleotides: TGTGCCAGCAGTTCCCAAGACAGGGGGTATCAGCCCCAGCATTTT.

This clonotype appeared a few times. V gene TRBV9 combines with J gene TRBJ1-1; weak D call: TRBD1 (6 bases). Germline V gene data show CDR1 as SGDLS and CDR2 as YYNGEE. The CDR3 is made up of 15 amino acids. Trimming removed 0 bases from V and 5 bases from J, with 14 bases in between. CDR3: CASSVEGEGWTEAFF. CDR3 sequence (DNA): TGTGCCAGCAGCGTAGAGGGGGAGGGGTGGACTGAAGCTTTCTTT.

V usage is TRBV6-1 and J usage is TRBJ2-3; TRBD1 matches 7 bases. This CDR3 comprises 15 residues. The ends lost 6 bases at V and 0 bases at J; junction bases unmatched: 6. Germline-derived CDR1 and CDR2 are MNHNS and SASEGT. CDR3 region: CASSVTGSSTDTQYF. The CDR3 bases are TGTGCCAGCAGCGTGACAGGGAGTAGCACAGATACGCAGTATTTT.

This clonotype has a handful of counts. V gene TRBV7-3 combines with J gene TRBJ1-1; 7 bases are a match to TRBD1. V trimming: 1 base; J trimming: 11 bases; junction bases outside the gene matches: 7. Germline V gene data show CDR1 as SGHTA and CDR2 as FQGTGA. This CDR3 is 13 amino acids long. The CDR3 protein is CASSLNPTGVAFF. The CDR3 DNA reads TGTGCCAGCAGCTTAAACCCCACAGGGGTGGCTTTCTTT.

This rearrangement joins TRBV9 to TRBJ1-4; 9 nucleotides match TRBD1. Germline V gene data show CDR1 as SGDLS and CDR2 as YYNGEE. J lost 7 bases, V lost 2 bases, and 9 bases had no gene match. CDR3 size: 16 residues. CDR3: CASSVGVGQGGEKLFF. The CDR3 DNA reads TGTGCCAGCAGCGTCGGAGTGGGACAGGGCGGTGAAAAACTGTTTTTT.

J is TRBJ2-7 and V is TRBV11-2; 7 bases are shared with TRBD1. Trimming took 6 bases from V and 0 from J; bases not matched to a gene: 8. The CDR3 spans 15 residues. Germline values: CDR1 SGHAT, CDR2 FQNNGV. CDR3 bases: TGTGCCAGCAGGGCAGTCGGGACAGTCTCCTACGAGCAGTACTTC. It encodes CASRAVGTVSYEQYF.

The chain carries TRBV2 and TRBJ2-1; TRBD2 aligns across 11 bases. In germline, CDR1 is SNHLY, CDR2 FYNNEI. The CDR3 consists of 15 residues. V lost 6 bases, J lost 12 bases, and 13 bases stayed unmatched. The CDR3 loop is CASRPGTSGLKGQFF. CDR3 bases: TGTGCCAGCAGGCCCGGGACTAGCGGCTTAAAGGGGCAGTTCTTC. The whole variable domain, remainder taken from reference TRBV2 and TRBJ2-1, is EPEVTQTPSHQVTQMGQEVILRCVPISNHLYFYWYRQILGQKVEFLVSFYNNEISEKSEIFDDQFSVERPDGSNFTLKIRSTKLEDSAMYFCASRPGTSGLKGQFFGPGTRLTVL.

The chain links TRBV28 to TRBJ2-7, with D unresolved. CDR3 length: 12 residues. Germline loops: CDR1 MDHEN, CDR2 SYDVKM. Trimming stripped 9 bases from V and 3 bases from J, with 12 bases between. Here the CDR3 reads CASRAWIYEQYF. The CDR3 DNA reads TGTGCCAGTCGGGCATGGATCTACGAGCAGTACTTC.